Listed here are 6 T cell receptor beta chains from one sample, sequenced in a study of cytomegalovirus exposure and HLA in healthy donors. The PCR ran on 60 Vbeta and 13 Jbeta primers. Profiling relied on immunoSEQ multiplex PCR, and the TCRdb table lists in-frame clones only, not all of them. The sample has around 160,000 clones; around 68% are singletons. The sample consisted of PBMCs. These receptors were taken from a man aged 50 or older in good health and CMV-seronegative.

The rearrangement uses TRBV5-1 and TRBJ2-1; TRBD1 is a possible D gene (5 bases). This CDR3 comprises 14 residues. Germline V lookup: CDR1 SGHRS, CDR2 YFSETQ. The germline V and J ends were trimmed by 4 bases and 0 bases, with 8 bases remaining between them. The CDR3 DNA sequence: TGCGCCAGCAGCCTCAGGGTCTCCTACAATGAGCAGTTCTTC. Amino acids: CASSLRVSYNEQFF. Looking up the rest from reference TRBV5-1 and TRBJ2-1 gives the full variable domain: KAGVTQTPRYLIKTRGQQVTLSCSPISGHRSVSWYQQTPGQGLQFLFEYFSETQRNKGNFPGRFSGRQFSNSRSEMNVSTLELGDSALYLCASSLRVSYNEQFFGPGTRLTVL.

This clone was seen a handful of times. This chain links TRBV4-3 with TRBJ2-7, with 8 nucleotides matching TRBD1. V gave up 2 bases and J gave up 3 bases; unmatched junction bases: 3. Germline CDR1 reads LGHNA; CDR2 reads YSLEER. The CDR3 is 14 amino acids. CDR3 amino acids: CASSQRQGIYEQYF. CDR3 bases: TGCGCCAGCAGCCAACGACAGGGGATCTACGAGCAGTACTTC.

V is TRBV7-9 and J is TRBJ1-1; 9 bases line up with TRBD1. The germline CDR1 and CDR2 sequences are SEHNR and FQNEAQ (reference sequence). The CDR3 is 18 residues long. Unmatched junction bases numbered 13, after V lost 5 bases and J lost 0 bases. CDR3 sequence (DNA): TGTGCCAGCAGCCCCTTTCGACAGGGGGTGACGATGAACACTGAAGCTTTCTTT. Its translation is CASSPFRQGVTMNTEAFF.

The CDR3 sequence is CASSLWSQRNNSPLHF. The CDR3 DNA is TGCGCCAGCAGCTTGTGGTCCCAGAGGAATAATTCACCCCTCCACTTT. V gene TRBV5-1 combines with J gene TRBJ1-6; no definite D call. From germline, CDR1 is SGHRS and CDR2 YFSETQ. The CDR3 has 16 amino acids. Deletions cut 1 base from V and 5 bases from J, with 13 bases between.

The V and J genes are TRBV12-5 and TRBJ1-4; 9 nucleotides line up with TRBD1. V was pared by 2 bases and J by 5 bases, with 0 bases of the junction left unmatched. CDR1 is LGHNT, CDR2 FRNRAP, per germline. This CDR3 contains 14 residues. CDR3 residues: CASGLTGGNEKLFF. CDR3 nucleotide sequence: TGTGCTAGTGGTTTGACAGGGGGCAATGAAAAACTGTTTTTT.

This clone was detected once. This chain joins TRBV5-4 and TRBJ2-7; D gene unclear. CDR3 length: 11 amino acids. Germline CDR1 SGHNT, CDR2 YYREEE (reference sequence). V shed 3 bases and J shed 2 bases, with 3 bases lying between them. This chain's CDR3 is CASSSTYEQYF. In nucleotides, the CDR3 is TGTGCCAGCAGCTCAACCTACGAGCAGTACTTC.